A selection of T cell receptor beta chains follows, all from one sample in a study of blood T cell repertoires in COVID-19. Assay used: immunoSEQ multiplex PCR; TCRdb lists only in-frame clones, some missing. The sample has 250,000 or so clones, 75% to 90% seen once. Sequences were obtained from peripheral blood. The receptors originated from a woman aged 25 to 39 with active or convalescent COVID-19. The CDR3 runs from the conserved cysteine through the conserved F or W. D genes are given only for firm matches. Only part of the rows carry a size: once, few, many, or a class if the clone is expanded.

>.|.|TRBV29-1|TRBJ1-1
CSVMRRMNTEAFF
TGCAGCGTTATGAGGCGGATGAACACTGAAGCTTTCTTT
>.|.|TRBV6-6|TRBJ2-5
CASSYRDMETQYF
TGTGCCAGCAGTTACAGGGACATGGAGACCCAGTACTTC
>.|.|TRBV6-5|TRBJ1-2
CASSYFGGGPYGYTF
TGTGCCAGCAGTTACTTCGGGGGGGGCCCCTATGGCTACACCTTC
>once|.|TRBV10-3|TRBJ1-3
CAISEHRESKNTIYF
TGTGCCATCAGTGAGCACAGGGAATCAAAAAACACCATATATTTT
>.|TRBD2|TRBV29-1|TRBJ2-3
CSVLKTSGGKDTQYF
TGCAGCGTCCTCAAGACTAGCGGGGGGAAAGATACGCAGTATTTT
>.|TRBD1|TRBV5-5|TRBJ1-2
CASSHYPYTGTEAF
TGTGCCAGCAGCCATTATCCTTACACAGGGACAGAAGCCTTC
>.|.|TRBV1|TRBJ2-5
CTSSRGLGQETQYF
TGCACCAGCAGCCGGGGACTCGGCCAAGAGACCCAGTACTTC
>once|.|TRBV19|TRBJ1-6
CASSNPLRTNSPLHF
TGTGCCAGTAGTAATCCTCTCAGAACCAATTCACCCCTCCACTTT
>.|.|TRBV5-1|TRBJ1-2
CASSGQNYGYTF
TGCGCCAGCAGCGGCCAGAACTATGGCTACACCTTC
>few|.|TRBV5-5|TRBJ1-3
CASSSLDKSGNTIYF
TGTGCCAGCAGCTCTCTGGACAAATCGGGAAACACCATATATTTT
>.|.|TRBV28|TRBJ1-2
CATENRVSGGGYTF
TGTGCCACCGAGAACCGGGTCTCCGGAGGGGGCTACACCTTC
>once|.|TRBV5-1|TRBJ1-3
CASSLWSGSSGNTIYF
TGCGCCAGCAGCTTGTGGTCCGGGAGCTCTGGAAACACCATATATTTT
>.|TRBD1|TRBV6-5|TRBJ1-2
CATTDRNYGYTF
TGTGCCACGACGGACAGGAACTATGGCTACACCTTC
>.|TRBD1|TRBV7-9|TRBJ1-3
CASSWTGVAGNTIYF
TGTGCCAGCAGTTGGACAGGGGTGGCTGGAAACACCATATATTTT
>.|TRBD1|TRBV5-1|TRBJ2-3
CASSAGTVTDTQYF
TGCGCCAGCAGCGCTGGGACAGTGACAGATACGCAGTATTTT
>.|TRBD1|TRBV18|TRBJ1-5
CASSPRYLGTGGSQPQHF
TGTGCCAGCTCACCCCGCTACCTGGGGACAGGGGGGTCTCAGCCCCAGCATTTT